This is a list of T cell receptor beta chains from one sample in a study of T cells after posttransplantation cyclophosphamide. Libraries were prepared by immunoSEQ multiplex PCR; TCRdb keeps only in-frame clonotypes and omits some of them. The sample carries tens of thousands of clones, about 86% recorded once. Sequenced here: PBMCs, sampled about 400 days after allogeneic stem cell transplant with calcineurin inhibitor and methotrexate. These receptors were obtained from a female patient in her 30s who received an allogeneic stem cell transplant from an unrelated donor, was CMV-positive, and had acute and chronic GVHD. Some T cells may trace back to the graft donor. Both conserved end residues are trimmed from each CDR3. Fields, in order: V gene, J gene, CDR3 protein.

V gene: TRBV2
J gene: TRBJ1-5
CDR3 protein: AGDTGQGGQPQH

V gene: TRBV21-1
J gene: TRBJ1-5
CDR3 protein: ASSNPIQTARNQPQH

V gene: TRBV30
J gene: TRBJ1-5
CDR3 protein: AWSRFLSTGSNQPQH

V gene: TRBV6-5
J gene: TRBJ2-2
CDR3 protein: ASSSLRAGELF

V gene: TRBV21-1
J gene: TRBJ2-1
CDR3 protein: ASNGTSGPSSYNEQF

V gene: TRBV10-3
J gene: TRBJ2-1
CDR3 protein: AISSGTGDNEQF

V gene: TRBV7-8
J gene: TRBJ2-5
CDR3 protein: ASSLIDSPETQY

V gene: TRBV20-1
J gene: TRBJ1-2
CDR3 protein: STDRGHGYT

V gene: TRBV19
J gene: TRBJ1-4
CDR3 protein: ASRAQDRGEEKLF

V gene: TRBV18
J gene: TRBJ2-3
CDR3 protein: ASSPQGARTDTQY

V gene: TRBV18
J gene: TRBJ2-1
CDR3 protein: ASSPLQEGNEQF

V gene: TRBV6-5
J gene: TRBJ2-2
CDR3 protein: ASSGAGAGLRELF

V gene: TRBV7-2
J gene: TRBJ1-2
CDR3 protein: ASNYDPMEGYT

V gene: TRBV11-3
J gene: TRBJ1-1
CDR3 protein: ASSLYWNTEAF

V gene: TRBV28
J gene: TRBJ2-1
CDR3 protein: ASSLGGRLNEQF

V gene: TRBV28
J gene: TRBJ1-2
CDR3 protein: ASSPGTGQVYGYT

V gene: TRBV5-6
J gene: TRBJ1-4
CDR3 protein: ASSPLTGERKLF

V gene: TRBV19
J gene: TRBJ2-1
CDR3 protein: ASSSTGGASDNEQF

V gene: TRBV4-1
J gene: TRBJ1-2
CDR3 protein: ASSQDWLGYGYT

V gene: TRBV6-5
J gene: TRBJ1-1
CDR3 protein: ASSFGGSHTEAF

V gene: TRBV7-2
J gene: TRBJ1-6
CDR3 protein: ASSPFRINSPLH

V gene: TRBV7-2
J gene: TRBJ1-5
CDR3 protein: ASSKEGQPYSNQPQH

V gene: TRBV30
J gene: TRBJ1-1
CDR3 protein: AWNPMNTEAF

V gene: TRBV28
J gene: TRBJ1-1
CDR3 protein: ASSFFTPHLNTEAF

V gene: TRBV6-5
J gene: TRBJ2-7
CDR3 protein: ASTQRSGNYEQY

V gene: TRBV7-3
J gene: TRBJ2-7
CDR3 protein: ASSAGGVSYEQY

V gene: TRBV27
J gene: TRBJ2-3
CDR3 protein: ASSPRGGGLYTQY

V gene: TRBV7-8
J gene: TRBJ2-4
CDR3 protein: ASSLGRREFQY

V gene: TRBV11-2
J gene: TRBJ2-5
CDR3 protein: ASSPRLFQETQY

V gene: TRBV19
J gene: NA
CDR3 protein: ASSIGTSGIYEQY

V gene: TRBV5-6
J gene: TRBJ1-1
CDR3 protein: ASSWGGNTEAF

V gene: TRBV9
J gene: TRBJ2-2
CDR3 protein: ASSDSAGLRSGELF

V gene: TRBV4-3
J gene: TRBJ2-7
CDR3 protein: ASSQNLGWVYEQY

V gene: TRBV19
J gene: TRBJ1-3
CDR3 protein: ASITWDRVSGNTIY

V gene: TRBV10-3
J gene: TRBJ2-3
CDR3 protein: AISDPGVRTDTQY

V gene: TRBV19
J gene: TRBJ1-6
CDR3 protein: ASSISPRRYNSPLH

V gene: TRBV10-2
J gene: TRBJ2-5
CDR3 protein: ASQKQETQY

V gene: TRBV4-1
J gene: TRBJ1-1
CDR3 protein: ASSQVGGKTEAF

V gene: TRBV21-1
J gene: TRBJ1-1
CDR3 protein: ASNPAGANTEAF

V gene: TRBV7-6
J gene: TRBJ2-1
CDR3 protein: ASSLFAGGAWEQF

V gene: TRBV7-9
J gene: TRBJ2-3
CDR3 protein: ASSLVAGSTDTQY

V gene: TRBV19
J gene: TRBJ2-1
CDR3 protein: ASSIRSNEQF

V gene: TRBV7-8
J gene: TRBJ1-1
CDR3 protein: ASRGQLNTEAF

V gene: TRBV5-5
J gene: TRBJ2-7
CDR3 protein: ASSPGAYEQY

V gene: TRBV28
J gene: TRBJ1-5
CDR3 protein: ASSPGLGNQPQH

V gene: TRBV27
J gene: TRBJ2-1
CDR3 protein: ASRGLAGSSEQF

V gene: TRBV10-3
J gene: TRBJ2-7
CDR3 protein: AISARTAHQGEQY

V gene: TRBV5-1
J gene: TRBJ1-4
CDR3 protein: ASSSTPTNEKLF

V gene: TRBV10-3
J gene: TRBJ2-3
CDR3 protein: AISEWAGETDTQY

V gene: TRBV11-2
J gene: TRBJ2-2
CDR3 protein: ASSPGLLAVGELF

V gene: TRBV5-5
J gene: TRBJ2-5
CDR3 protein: ASSRTAEETQY

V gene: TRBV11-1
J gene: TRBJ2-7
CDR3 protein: ASTPRTDSYEQY

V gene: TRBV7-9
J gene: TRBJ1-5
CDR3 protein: ASSMAGKQPQH

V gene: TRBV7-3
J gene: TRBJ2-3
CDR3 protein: ASSLMSGTDTQY

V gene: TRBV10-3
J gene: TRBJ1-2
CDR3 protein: AIRGTYGYT

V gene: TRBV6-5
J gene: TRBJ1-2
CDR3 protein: ASSRTGLRGYT

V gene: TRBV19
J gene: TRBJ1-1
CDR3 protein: ASSIKSLSMNTEAF

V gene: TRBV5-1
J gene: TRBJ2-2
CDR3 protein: ASSTTVTGELF